This T cell receptor beta chain was identified during a study of early T cells in non-severe SARS-CoV-2 infection listed by TCRdb under 2021. Some background on the complete study: Because TCR sequencing relied on bulk RNA taken from unsorted whole blood, pairing of alpha and beta chains was not possible.

In its sample, this clonotype was seen a few times. Its antigen is currently not known. Base-call qualities are not available, and no considerably larger clone is one nucleotide away. The germline V gene provides CDR1 SGHTA and CDR2 FQGTGA. V is cut by 0 bases and J by 9 bases, and the space between the germline ends is 9 bases. The CDR3, from cysteine to phenylalanine, totals 13 residues. Only the CDR3 DNA is retained, 39 bases long and in frame from the first base. A case-control design nested within a healthcare worker cohort in London, UK, was used, with weekly nasopharyngeal swab PCR tests and blood sampling performed. Healthcare workers were recruited during the week of the UK lockdown, between 23 and 31 March 2020, and followed weekly for up to about 15 weeks. What the research found in general, with its limitations: VDJdb matching was skewed toward anti-spike CD8 responses and likely underestimated virus-specific expansions, missing private and CD4 specificities.

Receptors were amplified or captured by 5' RACE. The reads were generated on a NextSeq 500. To correct for sequencing error and PCR bias, the TCR library protocol tagged individual cDNA molecules with unique molecular identifiers. TCR alpha and beta chains were both sequenced, and the abundances of alpha and beta sequences in each sample were closely correlated with each other. The paper's processing steps were these. Decombinator V4 was used to annotate the V gene, J gene and CDR3 of the TCR sequences. Expanded TCRs were defined as changing significantly between any two time points under a Poisson model with p below 0.0001. TCR abundances were normalised to the total number of TCRs sequenced per sample and expressed as counts per million. TRAV1-2 paired with TRAJ12, TRAJ20 or TRAJ33 defined MAIT TCRs, while TRAV10 paired with TRAJ18 defined iNKT TCRs. VDJdb, accessed 1 November 2021, was searched for CMV, EBV and SARS-CoV-2 annotated TCRs, with TCRs annotated for multiple antigens excluded. The public reads were reprocessed in TCRdb via fastp at Q25 and MiXCR, keeping in-frame beta chains. Each record represents a unique CDR3 protein, reported with the most common genes and DNA among its rows. These V and J calls are TCRdb output, not the study's own analysis. The sample has about 60,000 distinct CDR3 sequences on record, roughly an eighth of them singletons. The top ten constitute under 4% of the sample.

The sequenced material came from whole blood. Recombination linked TRBV7-3 to TRBJ2-1, with TRBD2 perhaps the D gene, on 6 matching bases. The TCR comes from an adult who was a healthcare worker with PCR-confirmed SARS-CoV-2 infection or an uninfected control (not recorded which). The DNA is as follows: TGTGCCAGCAGCTTAACGGGCGGGGTTGAGCAGTTCTTC. The resulting protein is CASSLTGGVEQFF.